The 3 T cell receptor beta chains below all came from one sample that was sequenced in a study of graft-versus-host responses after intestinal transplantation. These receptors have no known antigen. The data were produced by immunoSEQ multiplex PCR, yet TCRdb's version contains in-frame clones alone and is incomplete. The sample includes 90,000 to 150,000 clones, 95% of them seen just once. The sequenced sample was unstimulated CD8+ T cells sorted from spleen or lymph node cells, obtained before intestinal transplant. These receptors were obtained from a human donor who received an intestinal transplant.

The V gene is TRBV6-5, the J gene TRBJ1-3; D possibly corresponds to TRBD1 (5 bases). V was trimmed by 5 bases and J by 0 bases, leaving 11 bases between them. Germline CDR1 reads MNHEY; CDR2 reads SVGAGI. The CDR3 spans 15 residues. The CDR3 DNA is TGTGCCAGCAGTCTGACAGTGAACTCTGGAAACACCATATATTTT. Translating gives CASSLTVNSGNTIYF.

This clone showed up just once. The DNA for the CDR3 is TGTGCCAGTAGTAGTACCGGGTTCTACGAGCAGTACTTC. Translation: CASSSTGFYEQYF. The gene calls are TRBV19 and TRBJ2-7; D uncertain. With 4 bases removed from V and 3 bases from J, the gap between germline ends came to 10 bases. Per the germline V gene, CDR1 is LNHDA and CDR2 is SQIVND (reference sequence). The CDR3 is made up of 13 amino acids.

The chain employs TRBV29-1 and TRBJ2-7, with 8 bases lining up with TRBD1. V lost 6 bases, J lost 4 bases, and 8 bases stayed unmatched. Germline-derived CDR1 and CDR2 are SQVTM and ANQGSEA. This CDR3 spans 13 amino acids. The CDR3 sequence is CSVEDRERYEQYF. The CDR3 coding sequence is TGCAGCGTCGAGGACAGGGAGAGGTACGAGCAGTACTTC.